The 9 T cell receptor beta chains below all came from one sample that was sequenced in a study of Ad26.COV2.S vaccination and SARS-CoV-2 variants. Repertoires were generated with immunoSEQ multiplex PCR, while TCRdb's copy carries only in-frame clones and drops some. Counted here are around 400,000 clones, roughly four fifths occurring once; the ten biggest clones make up 7% to 9.5%. Treatment denoted: 15 to 20 received Ad26.COV2.S at low or high dose, single or two shots; roughly five received placebo; per-sample allocation not given. Sampling happened 63 days after the first vaccine or placebo injection. The sample was peripheral blood, taken in a trial of Ad26.COV2.S vaccine versus placebo. These receptors originate from a person between 18 and 59 years old who received the Ad26.COV2.S COVID-19 vaccine or a placebo.

The rearrangement uses TRBV11-2 and TRBJ2-6; D is uncertain. The CDR3 length is 12 residues. Trimming pared 5 bases from V and 9 bases from J, leaving 8 bases between. Germline assignment: CDR1 SGHAT and CDR2 FQNNGV. CDR3 protein: CASSQTVNVLTF. In DNA, the CDR3 is TGTGCCAGCAGCCAAACCGTCAACGTCCTGACTTTC.

The chain carries TRBV6-4 and TRBJ1-1; 10 bases are shared with TRBD1. This CDR3 has 16 amino acids. The V and J ends lost 0 bases and 6 bases, in that order; junction bases with no gene match: 7. Germline V gene sequence: CDR1 MRHNA, CDR2 SNTAGT. CDR3 sequence: CASSDSGTGVGSEAFF. Written as DNA, the CDR3 is TGTGCCAGCAGTGACTCCGGGACAGGGGTCGGATCTGAAGCTTTCTTT.

The chain uses TRBV19 and TRBJ2-1; the D is unclear. The CDR3 covers 12 residues. Germline V gene lookup returns CDR1 LNHDA and CDR2 SQIVND (reference sequence). V was pared by 5 bases and J by 7 bases, with 9 bases between. The CDR3 reads CASSPPSNEQFF. The DNA of the CDR3 is TGTGCCAGTAGTCCCCCCTCGAATGAGCAGTTCTTC.

The genes are TRBV6-2 or TRBV6-3 and TRBJ2-1, with TRBD2 matching over 12 bases. J lost 9 bases, V lost 5 bases, and 5 bases had no gene match. Germline assignment: CDR1 MNHEY and CDR2 SVGEGT. This CDR3 is 14 amino acids long. CDR3 sequence (DNA): TGTGCCAGCAGTCTAGCGGGGGGGCCGATTGAGCAGTTCTTC. Translation: CASSLAGGPIEQFF.

The chain recombines TRBV6-2 or TRBV6-3 with TRBJ1-4; maybe TRBD1 (5 bases). This CDR3 comprises 15 residues. Germline V gene sequence: CDR1 MNHEY, CDR2 SVGEGT. Trimming took off 1 base at V and 9 bases at J, with 15 bases between the two ends. Written as DNA, the CDR3 is TGTGCCAGCAGTTACTTGGGGCTCTCCAATCAAAAACTGTTTTTT. Protein: CASSYLGLSNQKLFF.

The chain joins TRBV5-6 to TRBJ2-7; tentatively, D is TRBD1 or TRBD2 (6 bases each). Trimming shortened V by 2 bases and J by 3 bases, and 18 bases separated the two germline ends. Germline loops: CDR1 SGHDT, CDR2 YYEEEE. The CDR3 length is 16 residues. CDR3 nucleotide sequence: TGTGCCAGCAGCTTAATGGGGGGCAGGGGAAACTACGAGCAGTACTTC. Translated: CASSLMGGRGNYEQYF.

The chain joins TRBV6-6 to TRBJ2-7, with TRBD1 identical over 7 bases. The CDR3 sequence is 14 residues long. Germline CDR1 reads MNHNY; CDR2 reads SVGAGI (reference sequence). V was clipped by 4 bases and J by 7 bases; unmatched bases: 10. CDR3 nucleotide sequence: TGTGCCAGCAGTTTCCACCAAAGGGGGCAGGAGCAGTACTTC. Its translation is CASSFHQRGQEQYF.

V gene TRBV12-5 combines with J gene TRBJ2-2, with 8 bases fitting TRBD1. The germline V gene has CDR1 LGHNT and CDR2 FRNRAP. Losses at the gene ends were 4 bases for V and 0 bases for J; bases not matched to a gene: 10. The CDR3 sequence is 18 residues long. DNA for the CDR3: TGTGCTAGTGGTTCGTTCTTACGGGACAGGACGAACACCGGGGAGCTGTTTTTT. The encoded protein is CASGSFLRDRTNTGELFF.

As concerns this clone: Distinct nucleotide sequences in the sample also encode this CDR3. The rearrangement joins TRBV15 to TRBJ1-2, with a possible D match to TRBD1 (6 bases). V lost 0 bases to trimming and J lost 4 bases, with 12 bases between them. The CDR3 has 15 amino acids. Germline CDR1 and CDR2: LNHNV and YYDKDF (reference sequence). The DNA for the CDR3 is TGTGCCACCAGCAGAGAAAAAGGGGGACTCTATGGCTACACCTTC. Its protein product is CATSREKGGLYGYTF.